Following are 28 T cell receptor beta chains from one sample sequenced in a study of blood T cell repertoires in COVID-19. TCRdb keeps only in-frame clones here, not all; method: immunoSEQ multiplex PCR. The sample gives about 210,000 clones, around 90% of which show up once; 1% to 1.5% is in the top ten. The material sequenced was peripheral blood. The receptors come from a man younger than 45 with acute or convalescent COVID-19.

V is TRBV4-1 and J is TRBJ2-7; D is perhaps TRBD2 (6 bases). The CDR3 contains 17 residues. Trimming took off 1 base at V and 2 bases at J, with 18 bases between the two ends. Germline lookup yields CDR1 MGHRA and CDR2 YSYEKL. CDR3 nucleotide sequence: TGCGCCAGCAGCCAAGTCCACGGGAGCTCGGGGACCTACGAGCAGTACTTC. Protein product: CASSQVHGSSGTYEQYF.

The rearrangement joins TRBV11-3 to TRBJ2-1; 8 bases map to TRBD2. Germline V gene sequence: CDR1 SGHNT, CDR2 YENEEA. CDR3 length equals 15 residues. Losses at the gene ends were 3 bases for V and 6 bases for J; bases not matched to a gene: 7. CDR3 sequence reads: CASSFMAGGRNEQFF. The CDR3 nucleotides read TGTGCCAGCAGCTTTATGGCGGGAGGCCGCAATGAGCAGTTCTTC.

The chain employs TRBV21-1 and TRBJ2-7; the tabulated D call, TRBD1, remains unverified against the DNA. TRBV21-1 corresponds to a pseudogene. The CDR3 length is 16 residues. Here the CDR3 DNA reads TGTGCCAGCAGCAAAGGTAGGAGGACAGGCTCCTACGAGCAGTACTTC. Translation: CASSKGRRTGSYEQYF.

The gene calls are TRBV30 and TRBJ2-5; 9 bases map to TRBD1. From germline, CDR1 is GTSNPN and CDR2 SVGIG (reference sequence). The CDR3 has 16 residues. V was pared by 1 base and J by 5 bases, with 11 bases of the junction left unmatched. The CDR3 nucleotides are TGTGCCTGGAGTGCGCGACAGGGGGGATTTAGTGAGACCCAGTACTTC. Translated, it gives CAWSARQGGFSETQYF.

The CDR3 DNA reads as TGTGCCAGCAGCTGGGTTCGGAGAAACAGCAATCAGCCCCAGCATTTT. Amino acids: CASSWVRRNSNQPQHF. The rearrangement links TRBV7-4 to TRBJ1-5; D call uncertain. With 4 bases removed from V and 1 base from J, the gap between germline ends came to 14 bases. This CDR3 comprises 16 residues. In germline, CDR1 is SGHVT, CDR2 SQSDAQ.

CDR3 residues: CASITGNTEAFF. The CDR3 nucleotides are TGTGCCAGTATCACGGGGAACACTGAAGCTTTCTTT. The chain combines TRBV19 with TRBJ1-1; D not certain. Deletions cut 7 bases from V and 1 base from J, with 7 bases between. The germline gives CDR1 LNHDA, CDR2 SQIVND (reference sequence). The CDR3 runs 12 residues.

About this clone: Distinct nucleotide sequences in the sample also encode this CDR3. The rearrangement uses TRBV28 and TRBJ2-7, with TRBD2 identical over 8 bases. Germline V gives CDR1 MDHEN, CDR2 SYDVKM. J lost 1 base, V lost 2 bases, and 4 bases had no gene match. The CDR3 loop spans 15 amino acids. The CDR3 sequence is CASSLRTSGSYEQYF. The CDR3 nucleotides are TGTGCCAGCAGTTTAAGAACTAGCGGATCCTACGAGCAGTACTTC.

The chain combines TRBV1 with TRBJ2-1; the DNA was not compared with TRBD2, the D call given in the table. TRBV1 corresponds to a pseudogene. The CDR3 runs to 16 residues. The CDR3 reads CTSSQIGGPCTDEQFF. The CDR3 DNA sequence: TGCACCAGCAGCCAAATTGGCGGGCCCTGTACCGATGAGCAGTTCTTC.

To note about this clone: Germline and junction disagree at one end, which may indicate a read error. The chain joins TRBV6-2 or TRBV6-3 to TRBJ1-1; D call uncertain. Germline V CDR1 and CDR2: MNHEY, SVGEGT. This CDR3 is 14 amino acids long. The CDR3 DNA is TGTGCCAGCATTTACGACACTGTGAACACTGAAGCTTTCTTT. Protein: CASIYDTVNTEAFF.

This chain joins TRBV19 and TRBJ2-1, with TRBD1 identical over 7 bases. With 3 bases clipped from V and 6 bases from J, the junction kept 8 bases outside the gene matches. This CDR3 contains 15 residues. CDR1 LNHDA and CDR2 SQIVND come from the germline V gene (reference sequence). The chain's CDR3 is CASSMVGGSSNEQFF. The CDR3 DNA follows: TGTGCCAGTAGTATGGTAGGGGGCAGTTCCAATGAGCAGTTCTTC.

The gene calls are TRBV18 and TRBJ2-5, with 7 nucleotides matching TRBD2. Germline CDR1 KGHSH, CDR2 LQKENI. The V and J ends lost 4 bases and 5 bases, in that order; junction bases with no gene match: 7. The CDR3 is 14 residues long. The CDR3 DNA reads TGTGCCAGCTCACAATCTCTCGGGGGGGAGACCCAGTACTTC. Its translation is CASSQSLGGETQYF.

For the CDR3, the DNA is TGTGCCAGCAGTCGGGGTGTGGGCTTTCAAGGAGAGACCCAGTACTTC. Translated, it gives CASSRGVGFQGETQYF. The chain is built from TRBV27 and TRBJ2-5, with a possible D match to TRBD2 (5 bases). Germline loops: CDR1 MNHEY, CDR2 SMNVEV (reference sequence). CDR3 length: 16 residues. Between the trimmed V and J ends, which lost 5 bases and 4 bases, there was a span of 20 bases.

This rearrangement joins TRBV10-1 to TRBJ2-5, with 7 bases identical to TRBD1. This CDR3 has 13 amino acids. Trimming cost V 8 bases and J 5 bases; bases outside gene matches: 8. The germline V gene has CDR1 WNHNN and CDR2 SYGVQD (reference sequence). DNA of the CDR3: TGCGCCAGCTCAGACAGGGCTACGGAGACCCAGTACTTC. This gives the protein CASSDRATETQYF.

V gene TRBV6-5 combines with J gene TRBJ2-2; 7 bases align to TRBD1. This CDR3 has 14 residues. Germline V gene sequence: CDR1 MNHEY, CDR2 SVGAGI. Losses at the gene ends were 6 bases for V and 4 bases for J; bases not matched to a gene: 5. The CDR3 DNA is TGTGCCAGCAGATGGGACAGCTCCACCGGGGAGCTGTTTTTT. It yields the protein CASRWDSSTGELFF.

V usage is TRBV5-1 and J usage is TRBJ1-1; possibly TRBD1 for D (6 bases). Germline V gene sequence: CDR1 SGHRS, CDR2 YFSETQ. V was pared by 0 bases and J by 2 bases, with 17 bases between. CDR3 length equals 17 residues. The CDR3 bases are TGCGCCAGCAGCTTGGAGGGGAGGGGGGCAGCTAACACTGAAGCTTTCTTT. This encodes CASSLEGRGAANTEAFF.

The J gene is TRBJ1-4, the V gene TRBV30, with a tentative D call TRBD1 (5 bases). Trimming cost V 2 bases and J 6 bases, with 16 bases left between them. In germline, CDR1 is GTSNPN, CDR2 SVGIG (reference sequence). The CDR3 has 15 amino acids. As DNA, the CDR3 is TGTGCCTGGAGTCCTCAGCCGGGGGGTTATGAAAAACTGTTTTTT. This codes for CAWSPQPGGYEKLFF.

The chain recombines TRBV5-4 with TRBJ2-1, with 9 bases aligning to TRBD2. Per germline, CDR1 SGHNT and CDR2 YYREEE (reference sequence). With 4 bases clipped from V and 3 bases from J, the junction kept 11 bases outside the gene matches. The CDR3 is 17 residues long. Here the CDR3 reads CASSPLRGLANYNEQFF. CDR3 nucleotides: TGTGCCAGCAGCCCCTTACGGGGACTAGCTAACTACAATGAGCAGTTCTTC.

The chain links TRBV10-3 to TRBJ1-1; D is undetermined. The CDR3 has 13 residues. V lost 0 bases and J lost 8, with 10 bases in between. Germline V gene lookup returns CDR1 ENHRY and CDR2 SYGVKD. CDR3 residues: CAISESTRGEAFF. The CDR3 DNA is TGTGCCATCAGTGAGTCGACTCGGGGAGAAGCTTTCTTT.

The gene calls are TRBV2 and TRBJ1-2; 8 positions match TRBD1. Germline lookup yields CDR1 SNHLY and CDR2 FYNNEI. The CDR3 has 12 amino acids. J was trimmed by 13 bases and V by 4 bases; bases with no gene match: 8. CDR3 coding DNA: TGTGCCAGCAGTGGTGGACAGGGCGGGTGCACCTTC. This translates into CASSGGQGGCTF. The complete variable domain, with remaining parts taken from reference TRBV2 and TRBJ1-2, reads EPEVTQTPSHQVTQMGQEVILRCVPISNHLYFYWYRQILGQKVEFLVSFYNNEISEKSEIFDDQFSVERPDGSNFTLKIRSTKLEDSAMYFCASSGGQGGCTFGSGTRLTVV.

V gene TRBV28 combines with J gene TRBJ2-5, with 7 bases identical to TRBD2. The germline gives CDR1 MDHEN, CDR2 SYDVKM. V lost 6 bases, J lost 1 base, and 14 bases stayed unmatched. This CDR3 has 17 amino acids. DNA for the CDR3: TGTGCCAGCAGGACCCTACTAGCGTGGGAGGTCCAAGAGACCCAGTACTTC. Its translation is CASRTLLAWEVQETQYF.

J is TRBJ1-1 and V is TRBV12-3 or TRBV12-4; D is possibly TRBD1 (5 bases). The V gene lost 7 bases and the J gene lost 4 bases, with 13 bases spanning the gap. There are 13 residues in the CDR3. CDR3 sequence reads: CASTAQGFTEAFF. The DNA for the CDR3 is TGTGCCAGCACCGCCCAGGGTTTCACTGAAGCTTTCTTT.

The V gene is TRBV7-8, the J gene TRBJ1-4; the D gene is possibly TRBD1 (5 bases). V shed 2 bases and J shed 5 bases, with 15 bases lying between them. The CDR3 extends over 16 amino acids. CDR1 is SGHVS, CDR2 FQNEAQ, per germline. The CDR3 region is CASSLSARGVNEKLFF. CDR3 nucleotide sequence: TGTGCCAGCAGCTTATCGGCGCGGGGGGTAAATGAAAAACTGTTTTTT.

V and J are TRBV28 and TRBJ1-2, with 8 bases fitting TRBD1. The CDR3 sequence is 14 residues long. The germline V gene encodes CDR1 MDHEN and CDR2 SYDVKM. Trimming took 2 bases from V and 5 from J; bases not matched to a gene: 4. DNA of the CDR3: TGTGCCAGCAGTTTAACAGGGGGTTTGTATGGCTACACCTTC. Residues: CASSLTGGLYGYTF.

The chain has TRBV10-2 and TRBJ1-3, with D hard to call. Trimming took 7 bases from V and 4 from J, leaving 11 bases between them. The CDR3 length is 13 residues. The V gene's germline CDR1 is WSHSY and CDR2 SAAADI. DNA for the CDR3: TGCGCCAGCACCGGAGGACCCGGAAACACCATATATTTT. Amino acids: CASTGGPGNTIYF.

The chain joins TRBV27 to TRBJ1-2; the D gene is possibly TRBD1 (6 bases). The V end was cut by 7 bases, the J end by 1 base, with 10 bases between. The CDR3 totals 13 residues. Germline V gene lookup returns CDR1 MNHEY and CDR2 SMNVEV (reference sequence). The CDR3 nucleotides are TGTGCCAGCAAGTGGACAGTTAACTATGGCTACACCTTC. Its translation is CASKWTVNYGYTF.

V usage is TRBV27 and J usage is TRBJ2-3, with 14 bases fitting TRBD2. Germline values: CDR1 MNHEY, CDR2 SMNVEV (reference sequence). This CDR3 region has 19 residues. Unmatched junction bases numbered 11, after V lost 4 bases and J lost 2 bases. Here the CDR3 DNA reads TGTGCCAGCAGTTCAGCCCGGACTAGCGGGGGGCCAAACACAGATACGCAGTATTTT. Its translation is CASSSARTSGGPNTDTQYF.

V gene TRBV4-1 combines with J gene TRBJ2-1; 13 bases align to TRBD2. Germline values: CDR1 MGHRA, CDR2 YSYEKL. The CDR3 spans 17 residues. The V and J ends lost 4 bases and 10 bases, in that order; junction bases with no gene match: 13. CDR3 protein: CASSPQYTSGGALEQFF. CDR3 bases: TGCGCCAGCAGCCCCCAATACACTAGCGGGGGGGCCTTAGAGCAGTTCTTC.

This rearrangement joins TRBV5-4 to TRBJ1-1, with a weak D call TRBD1 (5 bases). V was clipped by 4 bases and J by 4 bases, with 14 bases between them. CDR1 and CDR2 from the germline V gene are SGHNT and YYREEE (reference sequence). The CDR3 is made up of 14 amino acids. CDR3 region: CASSVDGGSTEAFF. The CDR3 DNA is TGTGCCAGCAGCGTAGACGGGGGAAGCACTGAAGCTTTCTTT.